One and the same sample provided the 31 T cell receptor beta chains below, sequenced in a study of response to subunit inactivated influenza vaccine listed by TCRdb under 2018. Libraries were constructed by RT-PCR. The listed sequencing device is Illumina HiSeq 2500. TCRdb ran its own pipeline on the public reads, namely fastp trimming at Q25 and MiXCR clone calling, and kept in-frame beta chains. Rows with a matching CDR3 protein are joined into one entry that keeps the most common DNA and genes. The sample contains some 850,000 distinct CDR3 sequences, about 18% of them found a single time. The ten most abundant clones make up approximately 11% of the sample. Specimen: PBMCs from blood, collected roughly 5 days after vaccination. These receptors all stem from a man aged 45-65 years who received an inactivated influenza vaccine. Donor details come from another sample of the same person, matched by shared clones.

The CDR3 loop reads CASSSGPKGETQYF. The CDR3 bases are TGTGCCAGCAGCTCGGGACCCAAAGGAGAGACCCAGTACTTC. The gene calls are TRBV11-2 and TRBJ2-5; D may match TRBD1 or TRBD2 (5 bases each). The CDR3 totals 14 residues. V lost 4 bases to trimming and J lost 4 bases, with 13 bases between them. The germline gives CDR1 SGHAT, CDR2 FQNNGV.

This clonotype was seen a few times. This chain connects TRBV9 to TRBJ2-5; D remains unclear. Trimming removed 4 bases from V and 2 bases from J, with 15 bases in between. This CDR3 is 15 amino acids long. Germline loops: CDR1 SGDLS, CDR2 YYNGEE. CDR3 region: CASSLSLGTQETQYF. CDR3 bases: TGTGCCAGCAGCCTTTCGTTGGGAACACAAGAGACCCAGTACTTC.

DNA of the CDR3: TGTGCCAGCAGCTTGGAGTACAGGTACGAGCAGTACTTC. The encoded protein is CASSLEYRYEQYF. V is TRBV5-5 and J is TRBJ2-7; D might be TRBD1 (5 bases). The CDR3 runs 13 residues. CDR1 and CDR2 (germline): SGHKS, YYEKEE (reference sequence). Deletions cut 0 bases from V and 4 bases from J, with 8 bases between.

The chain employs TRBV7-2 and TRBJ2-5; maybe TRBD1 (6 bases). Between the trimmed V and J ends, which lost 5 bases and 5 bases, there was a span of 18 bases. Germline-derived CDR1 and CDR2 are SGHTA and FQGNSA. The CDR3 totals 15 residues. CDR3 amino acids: CASSPATGFMETQYF. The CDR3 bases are TGTGCCAGCAGCCCCGCTACAGGGTTCATGGAGACCCAGTACTTC.

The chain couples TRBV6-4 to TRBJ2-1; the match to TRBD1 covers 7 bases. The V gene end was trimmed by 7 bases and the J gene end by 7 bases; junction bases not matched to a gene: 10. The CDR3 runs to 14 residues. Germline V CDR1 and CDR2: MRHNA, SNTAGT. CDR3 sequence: CASTTLDRRNEQFF. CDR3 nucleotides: TGTGCCAGCACTACCCTGGACAGGAGGAATGAGCAGTTCTTC.

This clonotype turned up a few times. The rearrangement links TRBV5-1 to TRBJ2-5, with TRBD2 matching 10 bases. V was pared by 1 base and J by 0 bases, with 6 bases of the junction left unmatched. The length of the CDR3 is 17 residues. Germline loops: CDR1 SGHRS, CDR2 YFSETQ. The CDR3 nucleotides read TGCGCCAGCAGCTTGACCAGCGGGAGGGAGTACCAAGAGACCCAGTACTTC. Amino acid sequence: CASSLTSGREYQETQYF.

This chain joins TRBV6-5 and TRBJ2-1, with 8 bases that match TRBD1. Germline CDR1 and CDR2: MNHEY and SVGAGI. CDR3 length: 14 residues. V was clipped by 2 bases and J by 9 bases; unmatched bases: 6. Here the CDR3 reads CASSYPDRVSEQFF. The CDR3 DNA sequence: TGTGCCAGCAGTTACCCGGACAGGGTTAGTGAGCAGTTCTTC.

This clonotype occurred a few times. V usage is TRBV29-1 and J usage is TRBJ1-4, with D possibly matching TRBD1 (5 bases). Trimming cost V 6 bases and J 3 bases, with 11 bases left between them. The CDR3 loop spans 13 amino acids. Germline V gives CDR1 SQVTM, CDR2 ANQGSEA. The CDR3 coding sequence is TGCAGCGTAGCAGGGCGGGCTAATGAAAAACTGTTTTTT. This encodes CSVAGRANEKLFF.

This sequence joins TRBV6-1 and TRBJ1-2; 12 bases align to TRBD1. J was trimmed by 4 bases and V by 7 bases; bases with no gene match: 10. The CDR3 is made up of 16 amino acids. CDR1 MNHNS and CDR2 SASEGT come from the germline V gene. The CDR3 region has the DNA TGTGCCAGCAAGGGACAGGGGGCTTGGATTGCCTATGGCTACACCTTC. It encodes CASKGQGAWIAYGYTF.

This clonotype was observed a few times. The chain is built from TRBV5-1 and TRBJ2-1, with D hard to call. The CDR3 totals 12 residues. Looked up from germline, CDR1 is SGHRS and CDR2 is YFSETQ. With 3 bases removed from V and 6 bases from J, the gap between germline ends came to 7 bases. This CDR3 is CASSSRFNEQFF. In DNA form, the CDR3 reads TGCGCCAGCAGCTCAAGATTCAATGAGCAGTTCTTC.

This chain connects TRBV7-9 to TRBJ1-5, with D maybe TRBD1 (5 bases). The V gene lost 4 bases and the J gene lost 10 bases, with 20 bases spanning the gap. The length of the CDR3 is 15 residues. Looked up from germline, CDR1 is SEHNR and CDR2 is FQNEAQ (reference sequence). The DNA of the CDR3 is TGTGCCAGCAGCTCCTCGGGGACGGTCGTGAGACCCCAGCATTTT. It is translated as CASSSSGTVVRPQHF.

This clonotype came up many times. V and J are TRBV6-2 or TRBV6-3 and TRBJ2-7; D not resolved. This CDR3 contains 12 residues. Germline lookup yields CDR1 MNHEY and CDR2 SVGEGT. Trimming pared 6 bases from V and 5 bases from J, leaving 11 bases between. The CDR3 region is CASSPGPHEQYF. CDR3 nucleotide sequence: TGTGCCAGCAGCCCCGGGCCCCACGAGCAGTACTTC.

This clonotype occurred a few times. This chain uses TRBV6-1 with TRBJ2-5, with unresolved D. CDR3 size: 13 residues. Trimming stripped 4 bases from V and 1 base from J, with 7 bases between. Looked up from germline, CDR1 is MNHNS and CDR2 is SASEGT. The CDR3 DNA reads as TGTGCCAGCAGTGGGTGGGCCCAAGAGACCCAGTACTTC. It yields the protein CASSGWAQETQYF.

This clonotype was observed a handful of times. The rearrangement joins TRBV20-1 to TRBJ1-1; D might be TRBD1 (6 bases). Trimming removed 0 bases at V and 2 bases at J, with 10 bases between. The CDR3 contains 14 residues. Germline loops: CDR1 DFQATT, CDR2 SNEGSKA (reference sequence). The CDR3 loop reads CSARDRTVNTEAFF. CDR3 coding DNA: TGCAGTGCTAGAGACCGGACAGTTAACACTGAAGCTTTCTTT.

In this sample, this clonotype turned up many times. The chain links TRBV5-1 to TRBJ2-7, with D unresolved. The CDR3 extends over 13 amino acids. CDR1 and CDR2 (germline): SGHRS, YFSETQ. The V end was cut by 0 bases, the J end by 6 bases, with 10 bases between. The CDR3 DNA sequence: TGCGCCAGCAGCTTGGAGACCCGAGCCGAGCAGTACTTC. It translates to CASSLETRAEQYF.

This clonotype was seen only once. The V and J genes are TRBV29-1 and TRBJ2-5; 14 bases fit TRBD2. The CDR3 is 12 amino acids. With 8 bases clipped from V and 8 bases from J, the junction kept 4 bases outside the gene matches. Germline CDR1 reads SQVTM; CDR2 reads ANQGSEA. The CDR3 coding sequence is TGCAGCATGACTAGCGGGAGGGCCACCCAGTACTTC. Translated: CSMTSGRATQYF.

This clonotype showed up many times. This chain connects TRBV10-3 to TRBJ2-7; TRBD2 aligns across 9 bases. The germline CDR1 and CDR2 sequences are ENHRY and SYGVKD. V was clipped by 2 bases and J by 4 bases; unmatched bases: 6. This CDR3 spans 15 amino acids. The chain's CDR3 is CAISEGLAGLYEQYF. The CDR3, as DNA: TGTGCCATCAGTGAGGGTCTAGCGGGACTATACGAGCAGTACTTC.

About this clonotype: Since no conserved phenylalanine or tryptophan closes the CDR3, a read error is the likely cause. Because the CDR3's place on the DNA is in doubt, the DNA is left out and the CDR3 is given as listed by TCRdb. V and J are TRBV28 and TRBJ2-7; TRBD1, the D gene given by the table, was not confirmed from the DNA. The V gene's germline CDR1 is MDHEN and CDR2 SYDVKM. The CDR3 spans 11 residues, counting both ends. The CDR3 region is CASSQERGRYL.

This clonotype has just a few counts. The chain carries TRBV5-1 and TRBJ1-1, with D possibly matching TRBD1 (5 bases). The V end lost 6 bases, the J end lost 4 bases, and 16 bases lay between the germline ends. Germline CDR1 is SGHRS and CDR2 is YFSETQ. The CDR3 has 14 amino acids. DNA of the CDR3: TGCGCCAGCACCTCTTCGGAGGGGAGCACTGAAGCTTTCTTT. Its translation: CASTSSEGSTEAFF.

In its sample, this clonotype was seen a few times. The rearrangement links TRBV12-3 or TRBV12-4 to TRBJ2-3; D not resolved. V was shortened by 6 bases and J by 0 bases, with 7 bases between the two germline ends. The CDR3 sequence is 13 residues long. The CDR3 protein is CASRSSSTDTQYF. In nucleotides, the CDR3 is TGTGCCAGCAGGTCTTCAAGCACAGATACGCAGTATTTT.

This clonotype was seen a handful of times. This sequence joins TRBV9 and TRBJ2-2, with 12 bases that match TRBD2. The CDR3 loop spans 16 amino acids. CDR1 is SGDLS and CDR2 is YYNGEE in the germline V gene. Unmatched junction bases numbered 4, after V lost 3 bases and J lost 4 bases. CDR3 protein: CASSERLAGATGELFF. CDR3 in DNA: TGTGCCAGCAGCGAGAGACTAGCGGGAGCCACCGGGGAGCTGTTTTTT.

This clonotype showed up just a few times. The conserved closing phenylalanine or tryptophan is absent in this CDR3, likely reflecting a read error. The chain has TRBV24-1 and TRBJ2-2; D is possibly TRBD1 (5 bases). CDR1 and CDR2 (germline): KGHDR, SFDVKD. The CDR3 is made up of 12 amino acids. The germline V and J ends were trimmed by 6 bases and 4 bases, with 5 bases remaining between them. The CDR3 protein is CATSQGTGELFS. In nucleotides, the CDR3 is TGTGCCACCAGTCAGGGCACCGGGGAGCTGTTTTCT.

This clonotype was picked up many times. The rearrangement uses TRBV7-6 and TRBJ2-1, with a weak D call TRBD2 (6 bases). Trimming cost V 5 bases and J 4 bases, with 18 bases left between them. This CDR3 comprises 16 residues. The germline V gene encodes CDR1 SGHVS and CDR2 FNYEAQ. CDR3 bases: TGTGCCAGCAGCAAGCTCCAGGAGGGCGGGTACAATGAGCAGTTCTTC. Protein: CASSKLQEGGYNEQFF. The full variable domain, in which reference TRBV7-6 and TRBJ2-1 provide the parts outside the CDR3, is GAGVSQSPRYKVTKRGQDVALRCDPISGHVSLYWYRQALGQGPEFLTYFNYEAQQDKSGLPNDRFSAERPEGSISTLTIQRTEQRDSAMYRCASSKLQEGGYNEQFFGPGTRLTVL.

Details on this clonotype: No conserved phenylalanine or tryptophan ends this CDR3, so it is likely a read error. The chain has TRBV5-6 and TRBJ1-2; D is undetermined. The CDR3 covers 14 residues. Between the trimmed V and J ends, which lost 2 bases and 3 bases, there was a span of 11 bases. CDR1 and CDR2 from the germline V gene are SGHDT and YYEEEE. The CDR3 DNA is TGTGCCAGCAGCTTTTCGGCCAGTTACTATGGCTACACCGTC. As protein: CASSFSASYYGYTV.

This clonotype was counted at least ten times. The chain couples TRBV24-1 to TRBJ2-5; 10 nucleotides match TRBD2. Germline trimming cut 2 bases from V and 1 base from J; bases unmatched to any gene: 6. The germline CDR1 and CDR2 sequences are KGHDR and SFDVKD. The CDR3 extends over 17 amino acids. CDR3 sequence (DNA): TGTGCCACCAGTGATTCCGGGACTAGCGCCTTCCAAGAGACCCAGTACTTC. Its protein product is CATSDSGTSAFQETQYF.

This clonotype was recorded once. The CDR3 reads CASSQALAGTGNTIYF. The CDR3, as DNA: TGCGCCAGCAGCCAAGCGCTGGCAGGTACTGGAAACACCATATATTTT. This chain joins TRBV4-1 and TRBJ1-3; D is undetermined. This CDR3 is 16 amino acids long. V was cut by 1 base and J by 2 bases, with 12 bases left in between. The germline V gene encodes CDR1 MGHRA and CDR2 YSYEKL.

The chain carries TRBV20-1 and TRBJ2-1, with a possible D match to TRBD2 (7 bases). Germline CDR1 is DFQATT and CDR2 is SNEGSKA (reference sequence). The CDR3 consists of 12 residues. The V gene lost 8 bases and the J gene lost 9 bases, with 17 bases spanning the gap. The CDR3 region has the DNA TGCAGTATGGGGAGGGGGGGCACTGAGCAGTTCTTC. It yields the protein CSMGRGGTEQFF.

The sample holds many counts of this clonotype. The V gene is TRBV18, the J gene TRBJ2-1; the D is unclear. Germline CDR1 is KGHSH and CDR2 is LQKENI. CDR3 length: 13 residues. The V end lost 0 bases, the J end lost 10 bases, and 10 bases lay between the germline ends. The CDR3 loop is CASSPPTLGEQFF. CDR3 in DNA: TGTGCCAGCTCACCACCGACCCTGGGGGAGCAGTTCTTC.

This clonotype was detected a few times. CDR3 loop: CASSLRAQLYNEQFF. Here the CDR3 DNA reads TGTGCCAGCAGTTTGAGGGCTCAGCTATACAATGAGCAGTTCTTC. V is TRBV12-3 or TRBV12-4 and J is TRBJ2-1, with D maybe TRBD2 (5 bases). Deletions cut 3 bases from V and 4 bases from J, with 13 bases between. The CDR3 covers 15 residues.

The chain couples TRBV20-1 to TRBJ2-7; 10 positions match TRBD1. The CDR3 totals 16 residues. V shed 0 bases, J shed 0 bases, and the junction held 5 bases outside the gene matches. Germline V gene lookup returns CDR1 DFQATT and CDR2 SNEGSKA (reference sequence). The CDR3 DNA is TGCAGTGCTAGAGATCGGGGGACAGGGGCCTCCTACGAGCAGTACTTC. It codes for CSARDRGTGASYEQYF.

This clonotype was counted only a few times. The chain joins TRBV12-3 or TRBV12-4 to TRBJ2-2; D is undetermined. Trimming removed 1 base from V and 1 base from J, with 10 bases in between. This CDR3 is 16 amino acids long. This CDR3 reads CASSLVSGLNTGELFF. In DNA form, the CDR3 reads TGTGCCAGCAGTTTAGTCTCAGGTTTGAACACCGGGGAGCTGTTTTTT.